These T cell receptor beta chains were read from a single sample in a study of control samples from healthy donors and cancer patients. Method: immunoSEQ multiplex PCR; TCRdb's copy keeps in-frame clones and lacks some. The table records over 150,000 clones, approximately 94% of them present only once. The material sequenced was blood. These receptors came from a middle-aged man in good health. Each CDR3 is given with its conserved first and last residue. D genes are given only for firm matches.

cdr3_aa | j_call | d_call | v_call
CASSPRGQGGGKNIQYF | TRBJ2-4 | . | TRBV7-2
CASRTGLGQPQHF | TRBJ1-5 | TRBD1 | TRBV28
CASSPLYQSTDTQYF | TRBJ2-3 | . | TRBV18
CASRRGANTEAFF | TRBJ1-1 | . | TRBV12-3/TRBV12-4
CATSDRAINYGYTF | TRBJ1-2 | . | TRBV24-1
CASSQDRGYEQYF | TRBJ2-7 | TRBD1 | TRBV14
CASSYGQTGNTIYF | TRBJ1-3 | . | TRBV6-2/TRBV6-3
CASSLGEGGSPLHF | TRBJ1-6 | . | TRBV5-1
CASSLQRGATDTQYF | TRBJ2-3 | TRBD2 | TRBV6-6
CASSAFGAPGDTQYF | TRBJ2-3 | . | TRBV4-1
CASSIPGQGTDTQYF | TRBJ2-3 | . | TRBV19
CASSQPWTAIEAFF | TRBJ1-1 | . | TRBV4-1
CASSFSGAYNEQFF | TRBJ2-1 | . | TRBV5-1
CASSPGQGIVNTEAFF | TRBJ1-1 | TRBD1 | TRBV18
CASSYSSPRTNEKLFF | TRBJ1-4 | . | TRBV6-2/TRBV6-3
CASRGSGDEKLFF | TRBJ1-4 | . | TRBV10-2
CASSYSQQGKPQHF | TRBJ1-5 | TRBD1 | TRBV4-1
CASRGTGEEQYF | TRBJ2-7 | TRBD1 | TRBV2
CAWSTGQGFYEQYF | TRBJ2-7 | TRBD1 | TRBV30
CATSDSTAGGVTDTQYF | TRBJ2-3 | TRBD1 | TRBV24-1
CASSLGQANYGYTF | TRBJ1-2 | . | TRBV5-6
CASRRSSGANVLTF | TRBJ2-6 | . | TRBV7-3
CASRPGLITDTQYF | TRBJ2-3 | . | TRBV12-2
CASSRSGTGKYNEQFF | TRBJ2-1 | TRBD1 | TRBV3-1/TRBV3-2
CATSRDPQGKGYTF | TRBJ1-2 | . | TRBV15
CASSASGQHNSPLHF | TRBJ1-6 | TRBD1 | TRBV2
CASTPYWAGGNEKLFF | TRBJ1-4 | TRBD1 | TRBV28
CASSIGTEQYF | TRBJ2-7 | . | TRBV19